The TCR beta chain under discussion was sequenced for a study of shared T cell receptors in the human thymus. CDR1 and CDR2 (germline): MGHRA, YSYEKL. This CDR3 has 16 amino acids. V gave up 6 bases and J gave up 5 bases; unmatched junction bases: 15. Some clones are missing from TCRdb's copy, which holds only in-frame ones; the method was immunoSEQ multiplex PCR. This sample has hundreds of thousands of clones; 75% to 90% occur once, and the top ten carry approximately 0.01%. This same sample was also part of a study on human thymus T cells. From that report: Each of the donors was a healthy Finnish infant who was undergoing open corrective cardiac surgery for congenital heart defects. Corrective heart surgery yielded the resections from which the thymus tissue came. V and J genes seemed to be used with bias in thymic and blood repertoires.

This receptor was identified in a girl in the first two years of life with a congenital heart defect. V gene TRBV4-1 combines with J gene TRBJ2-7; TRBD1 agrees at 8 bases. The specimen was thymocytes. CDR3 in amino acids: CASRPTGQGSFHEQYF. The CDR3 nucleotides read TGCGCCAGCAGACCCACCGGACAGGGAAGTTTCCACGAGCAGTACTTC.